These 9 T cell receptor beta chains share one sample of origin, sequenced in a study of blood T cell repertoires in COVID-19. Using immunoSEQ multiplex PCR, the repertoire was profiled, and TCRdb retains in-frame clones only, with some absent. This table holds approximately 390,000 clones, around 87% found once. Specimen: peripheral blood. Receptor source: a woman aged 60 to 75 with COVID-19, enrolled during active disease.

This chain connects TRBV7-9 to TRBJ1-2; D is perhaps TRBD1 (5 bases). With 3 bases removed from V and 4 bases from J, the gap between germline ends came to 12 bases. This CDR3 is 14 amino acids long. From germline, CDR1 is SEHNR and CDR2 FQNEAQ (reference sequence). The DNA for the CDR3 is TGTGCCAGCAGCTTGACAGCCGACGCCTATGGCTACACCTTC. Its protein product is CASSLTADAYGYTF.

This clone was recorded once. V and J are TRBV19 and TRBJ2-1, with 9 bases identical to TRBD2. Germline CDR1 LNHDA, CDR2 SQIVND (reference sequence). The CDR3 is 14 residues long. The junction had 7 bases not matched to a gene; V was cut back by 5 bases and J by 8 bases. As DNA, the CDR3 is TGTGCCAGTAGTGCGGCGGGGGGGCTAGATGAGCAGTTCTTC. Its translation is CASSAAGGLDEQFF.

In DNA form, the CDR3 reads TGTGCCAGCAGCTTAAGACCGGGTCCTGCTGAGCAGTTCTTC. It specifies CASSLRPGPAEQFF. V usage is TRBV7-9 and J usage is TRBJ2-1, with unresolved D. Germline lookup yields CDR1 SEHNR and CDR2 FQNEAQ (reference sequence). V was cut by 2 bases and J by 9 bases, with 14 bases left in between. The length of the CDR3 is 14 residues.

The chain recombines TRBV3-1 (or the pseudogene TRBV3-2) with TRBJ1-2; D is unclear. Trimming pared 1 base from V and 6 bases from J, leaving 6 bases between. Looked up from germline, CDR1 is LGHDT and CDR2 is YNNKEL (reference sequence). The CDR3 extends over 12 amino acids. CDR3 protein: CASSQVGHGYTF. The CDR3 bases are TGTGCCAGCAGCCAAGTTGGGCATGGCTACACCTTC.

The gene calls are TRBV30 and TRBJ2-2; a weak D match, TRBD1 (6 bases). CDR1 and CDR2 (germline): GTSNPN, SVGIG (reference sequence). Trimming pared 3 bases from V and 7 bases from J, leaving 12 bases between. The length of the CDR3 is 13 residues. CDR3 bases: TGTGCCTGGAGAGACAGGAGATACGGGGAGCTGTTTTTT. It is translated as CAWRDRRYGELFF.

The chain employs TRBV11-3 and TRBJ2-1; D is unresolved. V gave up 5 bases and J gave up 5 bases, with 16 bases separating them. The CDR3 covers 15 residues. Germline V gives CDR1 SGHNT, CDR2 YENEEA. The CDR3 nucleotides are TGTGCCAGCAGCGTAACGCCGAGGCCAAACAATGAGCAGTTCTTC. Translation: CASSVTPRPNNEQFF. Together with reference TRBV11-3 and TRBJ2-1, the CDR3 gives the full variable domain: EAGVVQSPRYKIIEKKQPVAFWCNPISGHNTLYWYLQNLGQGPELLIRYENEEAVDDSQLPKDRFSAERLKGVDSTLKIQPAELGDSAVYLCASSVTPRPNNEQFFGPGTRLTVL.

The chain uses TRBV19 and TRBJ2-3, with 8 bases identical to TRBD1. In germline, CDR1 is LNHDA, CDR2 SQIVND (reference sequence). Trimming took 5 bases from V and 4 from J; bases not matched to a gene: 8. CDR3 size: 15 residues. The DNA for the CDR3 is TGTGCCAGTAGTCTGCACGACAGGGGCGCAGATACGCAGTATTTT. This gives the protein CASSLHDRGADTQYF. The full variable domain, with the rest looked up from reference TRBV19 and TRBJ2-3, is DGGITQSPKYLFRKEGQNVTLSCEQNLNHDAMYWYRQDPGQGLRLIYYSQIVNDFQKGDIAEGYSVSREKKESFPLTVTSAQKNPTAFYLCASSLHDRGADTQYFGPGTRLTVL.

There are a few counts of this clone. CDR3 sequence reads: CASSFKQPYEQYF. The DNA of the CDR3 is TGTGCCAGCAGTTTTAAACAGCCCTACGAGCAGTACTTC. The genes are TRBV28 and TRBJ2-7; D remains ambiguous. Germline CDR1 and CDR2: MDHEN and SYDVKM. This CDR3 contains 13 residues. Trimming pared 3 bases from V and 2 bases from J, leaving 8 bases between.

The V call is TRBV7-9, the J call TRBJ1-1, with D maybe TRBD1 (6 bases). This CDR3 has 14 amino acids. Germline loops: CDR1 SEHNR, CDR2 FQNEAQ (reference sequence). Trimming took 5 bases from V and 5 from J, leaving 15 bases between them. CDR3 sequence reads: CASSTGHGGTEAFF. For the CDR3, the DNA is TGTGCCAGCAGCACGGGACACGGTGGAACTGAAGCTTTCTTT. Full variable domain (rest looked up from reference TRBV7-9 and TRBJ1-1): DTGVSQNPRHKITKRGQNVTFRCDPISEHNRLYWYRQTLGQGPEFLTYFQNEAQLEKSRLLSDRFSAERPKGSFSTLEIQRTEQGDSAMYLCASSTGHGGTEAFFGQGTRLTVV.